Listed below are T cell receptor beta chains from one sample, sequenced in a study of blood T cell repertoires in COVID-19. Repertoires were generated with immunoSEQ multiplex PCR, while TCRdb's copy carries only in-frame clones and drops some. The repertoire has hundreds of thousands of clones, approximately 92% of them found once; the top ten carry roughly 2.3%. The sequencing sample was made of PBMCs or T cells enriched from blood (not recorded which). These receptors originate from a woman between 18 and 29 years old who had recovered from COVID-19. The CDR3 runs from the conserved cysteine through the conserved F or W. Fields, in order: clone size, V gene, J gene, D gene, CDR3 protein, CDR3 DNA. A D gene is named only where the DNA matches it firmly. Size is stated for part of the rows, as once, few or many counts, or as a class when the clone is expanded.

.	TRBV6-5	TRBJ2-7	.	CASSLDRRNYEQYF	TGTGCCAGCAGCTTAGACAGGAGAAACTACGAGCAGTACTTC
.	TRBV28	TRBJ2-3	.	CASRTAGSYTQYF	TGTGCCAGCAGGACGGCGGGTTCATATACGCAGTATTTT
few	TRBV5-4	TRBJ1-1	TRBD1	CASSHWDSMNTEAFF	TGTGCCAGCAGCCATTGGGACAGCATGAACACTGAAGCTTTCTTT
once	TRBV19	TRBJ1-5	TRBD1	CASSHRQGGFQPQHF	TGTGCCAGTAGTCATCGACAGGGCGGGTTCCAGCCCCAGCATTTT
.	TRBV15	TRBJ1-1	.	CATSRDTAEAFF	TGTGCCACCAGCAGAGATACGGCTGAAGCTTTCTTT
once	TRBV7-3	TRBJ2-3	.	CASSLLTGGRADTQYF	TGTGCCAGCAGCTTACTGACAGGAGGCCGGGCAGATACGCAGTATTTT
.	TRBV5-4	TRBJ2-2	TRBD2	CASSWTSGGITTGELFF	TGTGCCAGCAGTTGGACTAGCGGGGGGATTACCACCGGGGAGCTGTTTTTT
.	TRBV5-1	TRBJ1-2	.	CASSLEPQGGYTF	TGCGCCAGCAGCTTGGAGCCCCAGGGTGGCTACACCTTC
once	TRBV2	TRBJ2-3	TRBD2	CASTGAGGTDTQYF	TGTGCCAGCACCGGAGCGGGGGGCACAGATACGCAGTATTTT
.	TRBV7-4	TRBJ1-1	TRBD1	CASSPKPGGRKLNVNTEAFF	TGTGCCAGCAGCCCAAAACCAGGGGGGCGAAAGCTAAACGTGAACACTGAAGCTTTCTTT
.	TRBV10-2	TRBJ1-2	TRBD1	CASSLTGVNYGYTF	TGCGCCAGCAGTTTGACAGGGGTTAACTATGGCTACACCTTC
.	TRBV2	TRBJ1-3	TRBD1	CASRPGTGGNTIYF	TGTGCCAGCAGGCCCGGGACAGGGGGAAACACCATATATTTT
once	TRBV4-2	TRBJ1-4	.	CASNGETEKLFF	TGTGCCAGCAATGGGGAGACGGAAAAACTGTTTTTT
.	TRBV10-3	TRBJ2-1	TRBD1	CAISPQGAMNNEQFF	TGTGCCATCAGTCCGCAGGGGGCGATGAACAATGAGCAGTTCTTC
.	TRBV2	TRBJ1-1	.	CAARRTVGTEAFF	TGTGCCGCAAGAAGGACAGTCGGCACTGAAGCTTTCTTT
.	TRBV20-1	TRBJ2-5	TRBD1	CSASAGQGIETQYF	TGCAGTGCTAGTGCGGGACAGGGGATCGAGACCCAGTACTTC
.	TRBV5-6	TRBJ2-7	TRBD2	CASRSTSGGALRVREQYF	TGTGCCAGCAGGTCAACTAGCGGGGGGGCCCTAAGGGTGCGCGAGCAGTACTTC
.	TRBV24-1	TRBJ2-2	.	CATSPSDITGELFF	TGTGCCACCAGCCCTAGCGATATTACCGGGGAGCTGTTTTTT